A single sample gave rise to the 9 T cell receptor delta chains below, sequenced in a study of γδ T cells in repeated Plasmodium falciparum infection. TCRdb called clones from the multiplex PCR reads again using CATT. The table has roughly 90,000 delta-chain clones, 0.98% seen once. Bulk repertoires came from Vgamma9/Vdelta2+ or Vdelta2-negative gammadelta T cells flow-sorted from PBMC. Sequenced: gamma-delta T cells from blood. The receptor source for this set is a pool of human donors (malaria-infected and uninfected, not separated).

A note on this clone: For this DNA, TCRdb reports the protein of a much larger clone, which diverges at residue 18, most likely from a read error; the protein presented here is translated directly from the DNA. TRDV1 is the V gene, and the J gene was not called; the table's D call, TRDD3, has no DNA check behind it. The CDR3 is 19 amino acids. Germline V CDR1 and CDR2: TSWWSYY, QGS. The CDR3 DNA reads as TGTGCTCTTGGGACTACCAAGCGGGGATACGCCAATCACACCGATAAACTCACCTTT. Translating it yields CALGTTKRGYANHTDKLTF.

This clone was counted only a few times. This likely traces to a read error, being one base from a far larger clone. Other nucleotide sequences from this sample produce the same CDR3. The rearrangement joins TRDV2 to TRDJ1; the D gene is possibly TRDD3 (7 bases). The V gene's germline CDR1 is GEAIGNYY and CDR2 EKD. This CDR3 is built from 24 residues. Here the CDR3 DNA reads TGTGCCTGCGACACCGGATTGGCGAGTCCTACTATAGCTGGGGGCCCTCGGAACACCGATAAACTCATCTTT. Protein product: CACDTGLASPTIAGGPRNTDKLIF.

This clone was counted ten times or more. TCRdb assigns this DNA the protein of a much larger clone, which departs from its translation at residue 5; this likely reflects a read error, and the protein shown comes from translating the DNA. The chain links TRDV2 to TRDJ2, with no clear D. The J gene comes from matching the DNA to germline here; TCRdb lacks it. The ends were cut back, 3 bases at V and 4 bases at J, with 17 bases in the middle. The germline CDR1 and CDR2 sequences are GEAIGNYY and EKD. The CDR3 runs 16 residues. The CDR3 protein is CACDAVYGRGTAQLFF. CDR3 nucleotides: TGTGCCTGTGACGCCGTATATGGGAGAGGGACAGCACAACTCTTCTTT.

This clone was found a few times. The protein in TCRdb stems from a much larger clone and differs at residue 7 from this DNA's translation, likely a read error; here the protein is translated from the DNA. The chain carries TRDV1 and TRDJ1; no clear D. TCRdb is silent on the J gene; assignment here came from matching the DNA to germline. V dropped 0 bases and J dropped 2 bases, with 10 bases sitting between them. The V gene's germline CDR1 is TSWWSYY and CDR2 QGS. The CDR3 consists of 15 residues. CDR3 loop: CALGELQDKTDKLIF. DNA of the CDR3: TGTGCTCTTGGGGAACTTCAAGATAAAACCGATAAACTCATCTTT.

The table lists this clone with many counts. This likely came from a read error, as a far larger clone is one base away. The same CDR3 is also encoded by other DNA sequences in this sample. V and J are TRDV2 and TRDJ1; 10 nucleotides match TRDD3. Germline lookup yields CDR1 GEAIGNYY and CDR2 EKD. The CDR3 totals 15 residues. The CDR3 reads CACDNLGDKTDKLIF. CDR3 in DNA: TGCGCCTGTGACAATCTGGGGGATAAGACCGATAAACTCATCTTT.

This clone was detected many times. A read error is possible here, since a much larger clone lies one base away. This specimen includes other DNA sequences encoding the same CDR3. This chain uses TRDV1 with TRDJ1, with 11 bases that match TRDD3. The J gene was not available in TCRdb and was assigned here by matching the DNA to germline segments. The germline V gene encodes CDR1 TSWWSYY and CDR2 QGS. The CDR3 runs 24 residues. After removal of 0 bases from V and 0 bases from J, the junction contained 24 bases not matched to a gene. The CDR3 here is CALGELGRETTLLGDNGNTDKLIF. The CDR3 coding sequence is TGTGCTCTTGGGGAACTAGGAAGGGAGACGACTTTACTGGGGGATAATGGGAACACCGATAAACTCATCTTT.

This clone was counted ten times or more. This chain connects TRDV2 to TRDJ3, with TRDD3 matching over 8 bases. Germline values: CDR1 GEAIGNYY, CDR2 EKD. The V and J ends lost 0 bases and 0 bases, in that order; junction bases with no gene match: 18. The CDR3 totals 23 residues. CDR3 protein: CACDTNPSTPGIRFSWDTRQMFF. CDR3 nucleotide sequence: TGTGCCTGTGACACCAACCCTTCGACGCCAGGGATACGCTTCTCCTGGGACACCCGACAGATGTTTTTC.

About this clone: TCRdb has a much larger clone's protein, which differs at residue 8 from the translation of this DNA, likely because of a read error; what is shown is the protein translated from the DNA. Here the V gene is TRDV2, but the J gene went uncalled. This CDR3 region has 12 residues. Germline CDR1 is GEAIGNYY and CDR2 is EKD. The CDR3: CACDTGRLALIF. DNA of the CDR3: TGTGCCTGTGACACCGGACGTTTGGCTCTCATCTTT.

This clone turned up a few times. A far larger clone is one nucleotide away, so this likely arose from a read error. This same CDR3 is encoded by further DNA sequences in the sample. The rearrangement links TRDV1 to TRDJ2; 12 bases match TRDD3. Because TCRdb records no J gene, it was assigned here through a match of the DNA to germline. Germline CDR1 reads TSWWSYY; CDR2 reads QGS. The CDR3 extends over 23 amino acids. J gave up 5 bases and V 4 bases, and 26 bases lay outside the gene matches. The DNA for the CDR3 is TGTGCTCTTGGGGCCTTCAAACCCACACTGGGGGATACCCCTCCCCTCCTAACAGCACAACTCTTCTTT. Residues: CALGAFKPTLGDTPPLLTAQLFF.